This T cell receptor (beta chain) is drawn from a study of spatial heterogeneity in lung cancer. There are many counts of this clonotype. Its cognate antigen is unknown. In TCRdb, the 5' RACE reads were re-called with MiXCR into one record per CDR3 protein. In the table there are 85,000 to 100,000 distinct CDR3 sequences, approximately 12% of which are singletons. General observations from the study: Ubiquitous expanded tumor TCRs showed up in blood more at resection than follow-up.

Germline V gene data show CDR1 as SQVTM and CDR2 as ANQGSEA. The CDR3 extends over 15 amino acids. With 7 bases clipped from V and 6 bases from J, the junction kept 16 bases outside the gene matches. Time point defined: sample taken at primary tumor resection. Unsorted tumor, nontumor lung tissue or cryopreserved PBMC supplied the whole RNA. The material sequenced was PBMCs, taken at surgery. The chain uses TRBV29-1 and TRBJ1-2, with 8 nucleotides matching TRBD1. This clonotype originated in a male donor with early-stage non-small cell lung cancer. The CDR3 region has the DNA TGCAGCGGGGATCAATCCGGGACAGGAGGCGATGGCTACACCTTC. Residues: CSGDQSGTGGDGYTF.